This T cell receptor beta chain was retrieved from a study of relationships among human T cell subsets (dated by TCRdb to about 2010). Some background on the complete study: Sequencing was performed on eight distinct blood T cell populations: pan T, CD8 cytotoxic, regulatory, Th1, Th2, naive plus transitional, activated and memory cells.

Library generation was performed with multiplex PCR. The listed sequencing device is 454 GS FLX. TCR alpha and beta CDR3 regions were amplified from mRNA by semiquantitative ARM-PCR. In ARM-PCR, tagged nested gene-specific primers were used first, and exponential amplification was then carried out by communal superprimers. Exonuclease was used to remove the nested primers before the first-round PCR products went through the second amplification round. Amplicons were sequenced on the 454 platform, which allows rapid sequencing of millions of DNA fragments without cloning bias. A read mappable to both V and J germline segments was defined as an effective read. Per the original workflow: IRmap was used to assign reads to germline V, D and J segments, and IRmap relies on pyromap, a Smith-Waterman modification adapted to 454 sequencing errors. D-beta assignments were filtered with cutoffs set at the 99th percentile of alignment scores obtained from simulated random sequences. The amino acids between the conserved V-segment Y[YFLI]C motif and the J-segment [FW]GXGT motif were defined as CDR3. A compound Poisson process model, previously applied to large-scale EST data, was used to estimate repertoire diversity. A cross-contamination detection procedure was applied to argue against sample contamination as the source of shared CDR3s. Clones were called with MiXCR by TCRdb after fastp trimmed the public reads at Q25, and only in-frame beta chains were retained. Rows are combined by CDR3 protein, so each entry shows the most common genes and DNA. TCRdb, rather than the study authors, made the V and J calls. For this sample there are around 14,000 distinct CDR3 sequences; around two thirds appear just once. The ten largest clones represent 30% to 45% of the sample.

Between the V and J ends, shortened by 4 bases and 6 bases respectively, the junction contains 10 bases. The CDR3 sequence holds 12 residues, the cysteine and phenylalanine included. The entry retains the CDR3 DNA only, 36 bases that are in frame from base 1. What the study reported, not specific to this receptor: The considerable overlap in CDR3s among Th1, Th2 and regulatory T cells was taken as suggesting that cell fate choices are stochastic. The seven subsets showed no statistically significant differences in V, D and J usage, CDR3 length, or N-nucleotide additions. T cell counts went unrecorded for two pan T samples, which were processed alongside pan B cells. Over 60% of CD8+ cytotoxic sequences belonged to clones with over 100 reads, whereas regulatory and Th2 subsets showed few such clones. A CD4+CD8+ double-positive population could not be ruled out by the bead-based sorting.

Miltenyi superparamagnetic beads coated with subset-specific monoclonal antibodies were used for isolation of the T cell subsets. Every T cell population came from peripheral blood. Whole blood was subjected to Ficoll separation to obtain mononuclear cells, from which monocytes were subsequently depleted using anti-CD14 microbeads. Isolated cell populations were immediately resuspended in RNAprotect reagent. In general terms, the pan T sample was made up of CD3+ T cells. This clonotype turned up a few times. Which antigen it targets is not known. Base qualities are not recorded, but no much larger clone differs from it by a single base.

The clonotype comes from a man aged 35 to 55 in good health. This chain is built from TRBV12-3 or TRBV12-4 and TRBJ2-7; the D gene is possibly TRBD1 or TRBD2, each agreeing over 5 bases. Sequencing was performed on total T cells sorted from blood. The meaning of the sample's cell subset or site label: CD3+ T cells in general. The CDR3 corresponds to CASSWGRGEQYF. The base sequence is TGTGCCAGCAGTTGGGGACGCGGCGAGCAGTACTTC.